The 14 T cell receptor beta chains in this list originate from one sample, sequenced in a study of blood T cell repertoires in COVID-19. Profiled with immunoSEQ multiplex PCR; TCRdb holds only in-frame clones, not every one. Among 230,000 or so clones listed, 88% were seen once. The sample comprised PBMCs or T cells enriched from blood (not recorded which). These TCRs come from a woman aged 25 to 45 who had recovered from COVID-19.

The CDR3: CASSSTGLGGNTIYF. The CDR3 nucleotides are TGTGCCAGCAGCTCGACAGGACTAGGTGGAAACACCATATATTTT. The V call is TRBV7-8, the J call TRBJ1-3; weak D call: TRBD1 (6 bases). The CDR3 has 15 residues. From germline, CDR1 is SGHVS and CDR2 FQNEAQ. V was cut by 4 bases and J by 3 bases, with 13 bases left in between.

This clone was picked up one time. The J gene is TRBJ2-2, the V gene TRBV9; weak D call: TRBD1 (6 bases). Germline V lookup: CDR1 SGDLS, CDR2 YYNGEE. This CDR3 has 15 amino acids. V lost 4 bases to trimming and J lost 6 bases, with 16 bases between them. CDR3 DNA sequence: TGTGCCAGCAGCCCCCAGGGACAAGGGGCCGGGGAGCTGTTTTTT. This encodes CASSPQGQGAGELFF.

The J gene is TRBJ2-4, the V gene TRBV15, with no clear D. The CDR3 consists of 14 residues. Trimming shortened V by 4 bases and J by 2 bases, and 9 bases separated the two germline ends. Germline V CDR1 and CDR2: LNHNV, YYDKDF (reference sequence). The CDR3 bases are TGTGCCACCAGCATCCAGGTGTCCAAAAACATTCAGTACTTC. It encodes CATSIQVSKNIQYF. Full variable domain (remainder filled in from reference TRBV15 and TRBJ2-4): DAMVIQNPRYQVTQFGKPVTLSCSQTLNHNVMYWYQQKSSQAPKLLFHYYDKDFNNEADTPDNFQSRRPNTSFCFLDIRSPGLGDTAMYLCATSIQVSKNIQYFGAGTRLSVL.

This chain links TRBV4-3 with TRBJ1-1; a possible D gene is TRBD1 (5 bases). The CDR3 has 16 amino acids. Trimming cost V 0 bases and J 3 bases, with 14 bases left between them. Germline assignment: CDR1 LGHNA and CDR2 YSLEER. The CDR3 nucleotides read TGCGCCAGCAGCCAAGATTATGTGGGGGACTACACTGAAGCTTTCTTT. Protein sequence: CASSQDYVGDYTEAFF.

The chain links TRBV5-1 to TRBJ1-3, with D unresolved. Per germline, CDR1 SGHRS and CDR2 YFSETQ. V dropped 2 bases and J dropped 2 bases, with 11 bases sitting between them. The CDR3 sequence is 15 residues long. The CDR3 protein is CASSFGWEAGNTIYF. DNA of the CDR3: TGCGCCAGCAGCTTTGGGTGGGAGGCTGGAAACACCATATATTTT.

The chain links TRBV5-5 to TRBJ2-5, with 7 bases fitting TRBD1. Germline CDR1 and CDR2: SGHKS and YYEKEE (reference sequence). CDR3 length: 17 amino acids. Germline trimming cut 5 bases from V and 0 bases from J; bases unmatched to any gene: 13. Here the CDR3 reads CASSQIPGQKYQETQYF. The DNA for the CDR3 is TGTGCCAGCAGTCAAATTCCGGGACAGAAGTACCAAGAGACCCAGTACTTC.

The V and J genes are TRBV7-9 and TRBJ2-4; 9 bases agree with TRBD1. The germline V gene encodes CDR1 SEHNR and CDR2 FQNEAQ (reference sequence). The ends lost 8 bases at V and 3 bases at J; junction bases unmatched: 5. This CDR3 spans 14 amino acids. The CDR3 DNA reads TGTGCCAGCGCCCTGACAGGGGGCAAAAACATTCAGTACTTC. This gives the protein CASALTGGKNIQYF.

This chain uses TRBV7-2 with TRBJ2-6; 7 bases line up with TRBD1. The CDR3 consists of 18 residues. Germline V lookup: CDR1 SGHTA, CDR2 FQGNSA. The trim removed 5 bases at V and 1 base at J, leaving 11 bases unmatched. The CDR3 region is CASSRRDSVRSGANVLTF. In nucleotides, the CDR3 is TGTGCCAGCAGCCGTCGGGACAGTGTAAGGTCTGGGGCCAACGTCCTGACTTTC.

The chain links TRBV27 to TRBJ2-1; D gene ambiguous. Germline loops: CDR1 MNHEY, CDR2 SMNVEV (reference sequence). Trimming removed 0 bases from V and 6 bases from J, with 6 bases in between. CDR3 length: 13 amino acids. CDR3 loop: CASSLSSSNEQFF. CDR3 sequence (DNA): TGTGCCAGCAGTTTATCTAGCTCCAATGAGCAGTTCTTC.

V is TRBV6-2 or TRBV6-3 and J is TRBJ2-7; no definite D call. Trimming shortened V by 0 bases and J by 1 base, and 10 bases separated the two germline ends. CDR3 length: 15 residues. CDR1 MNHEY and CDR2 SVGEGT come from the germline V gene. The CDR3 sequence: CASSYSTQRSYEQYF. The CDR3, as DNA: TGTGCCAGCAGTTACTCGACTCAGAGATCCTACGAGCAGTACTTC.

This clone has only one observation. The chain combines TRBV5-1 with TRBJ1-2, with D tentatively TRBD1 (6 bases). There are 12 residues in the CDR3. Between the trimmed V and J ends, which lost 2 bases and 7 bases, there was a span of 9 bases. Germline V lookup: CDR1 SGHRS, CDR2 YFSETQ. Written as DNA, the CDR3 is TGCGCCAGCAGCTTAACAGGGTCTGGCTACACCTTC. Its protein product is CASSLTGSGYTF.

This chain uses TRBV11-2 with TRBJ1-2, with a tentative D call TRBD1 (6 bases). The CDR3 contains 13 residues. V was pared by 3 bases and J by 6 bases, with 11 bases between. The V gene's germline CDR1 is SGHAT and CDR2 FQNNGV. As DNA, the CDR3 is TGTGCCAGCAGCTTCACCCCAGGGGATGGCTACACCTTC. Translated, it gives CASSFTPGDGYTF.

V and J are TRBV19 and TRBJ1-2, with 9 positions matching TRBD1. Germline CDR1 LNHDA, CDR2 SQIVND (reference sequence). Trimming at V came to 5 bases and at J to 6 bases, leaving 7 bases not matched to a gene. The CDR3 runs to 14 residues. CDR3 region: CASSRTGERHGYTF. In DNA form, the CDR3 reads TGTGCCAGTAGTCGGACAGGGGAAAGGCATGGCTACACCTTC.

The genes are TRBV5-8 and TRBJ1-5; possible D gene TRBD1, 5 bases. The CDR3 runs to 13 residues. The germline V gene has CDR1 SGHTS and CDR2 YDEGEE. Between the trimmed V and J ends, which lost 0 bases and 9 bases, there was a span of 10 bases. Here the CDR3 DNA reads TGTGCCAGCAGCTTGGGGGGCGTCGCGCCCCAGCATTTT. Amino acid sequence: CASSLGGVAPQHF. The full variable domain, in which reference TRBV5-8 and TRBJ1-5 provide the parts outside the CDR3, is EAGVTQSPTHLIKTRGQQATLRCSPISGHTSVYWYQQALGLGLQFLLWYDEGEERNRGNFPPRFSGRQFPNYSSELNVNALELEDSALYLCASSLGGVAPQHFGDGTRLSIL.